Listed here is a single TCR beta chain. Its antigen is currently unknown. RNA, once extracted, was reverse transcribed into cDNA for use as the sequencing template. Assay: immunoSEQ multiplex PCR; the TCRdb copy retains only in-frame clones and omits some. The sample gives some 180,000 clones, 53% of which show up once; 9.5% to 14% is in the top ten. Treatment in this sample: oral pan-JAK inhibitor, 5-10 mg twice daily. The V gene lost 5 bases and the J gene lost 6 bases, with 10 bases spanning the gap. This CDR3 comprises 12 residues. In germline, CDR1 is SEHNR, CDR2 FQNEAQ (reference sequence). The data belong to a study of CD8+ T cells in alopecia areata. General study findings and limits: When scalp samples are sequenced, resident alphabeta T cells of normal skin are also captured.

The sequenced sample was CD8+ T cells sorted from blood, obtained at week 24, from a patient treated with tofacitinib. The chain links TRBV7-9 to TRBJ1-1; no reliable D call. The clonotype originates from a human donor with alopecia areata. Here the CDR3 DNA reads TGTGCCAGCAGCCTAGACATGTCTGAAGCTTTCTTT. Its translation: CASSLDMSEAFF.